The clone carrying this T cell receptor beta chain was found a few times. Its antigen remains unknown. TCRdb called the 5' RACE reads again in MiXCR, with one record for every CDR3 protein. The sample has a few hundred thousand distinct CDR3 sequences, about 7% seen once. The data were obtained in a study of T cells after yellow fever vaccination. Looked up from germline, CDR1 is MNHNS and CDR2 is SASEGT. V shed 4 bases and J 13 bases; nucleotides not matched to a gene: 10. The CDR3 contains 13 residues. Study conclusions and caveats: Although most clonotypes did not, a small share appeared in both CD4 and CD8 compartments. The study noted that FACS-sorted repertoires could contain abundant clonotypes contaminating from the bulk population. Detected again after the booster were most primary-vaccination clones, at 96% CD4 and 80% to 90% CD8.

The clonotype was recovered from a man younger than 40 who received the YFV17D yellow fever vaccine. V usage is TRBV6-1 and J usage is TRBJ2-1; 7 nucleotides align to TRBD2. The material sequenced was CD4+ T cells sorted from PBMCs, taken 15 days after the yellow fever booster vaccination. This chain's CDR3 is CASSALADSLQFF. The CDR3 DNA follows: TGTGCCAGCAGTGCCCTAGCGGATTCACTTCAGTTCTTC.